This T cell receptor (beta chain) was identified in a study of technical replicates of blood from a few donors. Using immunoSEQ multiplex PCR, the repertoire was profiled, and TCRdb retains in-frame clones only, with some absent. The sample carries some 70,000 clones, around 87% recorded once. Germline V lookup: CDR1 MNHEY, CDR2 SVGAGI. The CDR3 runs 15 residues. The V gene end was trimmed by 2 bases and the J gene end by 2 bases; junction bases not matched to a gene: 0. The source of this sequence is a human donor in good health. Some clones in this sample may be carry-over from other donors' samples. The specimen was PBMCs. The chain joins TRBV6-5 to TRBJ2-1; 10 bases are shared with TRBD2. CDR3 in amino acids: CASSYGLAAYNEQFF. The CDR3 bases are TGTGCCAGCAGTTACGGACTAGCGGCCTACAATGAGCAGTTCTTC.